This TCR beta chain is drawn from a study of molecular identifiers for immune sequencing clone quantification. The wider study: The replicate experiment used RNA from roughly 21,000 or 96,000 naive CD8 cells. This RNA was split into five aliquots, and four of them were sequenced. Study outcomes and limitations: Clones above 20 RNA copies contained over 97% of effector molecules and under 1% of naive molecules. Barcode-sharing identical TCR molecules could underestimate highly expanded clone sizes.

In TCRdb, the PCR reads were re-called with MiXCR into one record per CDR3 protein. The repertoire includes more than 450,000 distinct CDR3 sequences, less than 30% of them detected once, and roughly 0.77% sits in the top ten. The CDR3 has 14 residues. CDR1 is SGHRS and CDR2 is YFSETQ in the germline V gene. CD8+CD4-CCR7+CD45RA+ sorting gave the naive CD8 T cells. About this clonotype itself: The target antigen is unknown. At one boundary the junction diverges from the germline segment, which might be a read error.

This TCR was sampled from a human donor in good health. Some libraries in this study had Jurkat cell RNA spiked in. Sequencing was carried out using naive CD8+ T cells from blood, with Jurkat cell RNA spiked in. The subset denotes: FACS-sorted CD8+CD4-CCR7+CD45RA+ naive T cells. This chain uses TRBV5-1 with TRBJ2-3; D is unclear. CDR3 region: CASSLGRNADAQYF. CDR3 coding DNA: TGCGCCAGCAGCTTGGGCCGGAATGCAGATGCGCAGTATTTT.